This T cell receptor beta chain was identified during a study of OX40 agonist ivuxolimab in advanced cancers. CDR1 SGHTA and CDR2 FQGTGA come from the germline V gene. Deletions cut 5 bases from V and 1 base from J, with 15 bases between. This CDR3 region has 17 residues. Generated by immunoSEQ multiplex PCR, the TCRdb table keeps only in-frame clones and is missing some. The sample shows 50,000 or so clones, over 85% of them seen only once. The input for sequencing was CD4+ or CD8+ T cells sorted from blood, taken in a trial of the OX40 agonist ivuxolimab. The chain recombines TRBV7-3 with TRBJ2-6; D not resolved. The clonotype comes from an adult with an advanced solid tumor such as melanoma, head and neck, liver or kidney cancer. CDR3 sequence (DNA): TGTGCCAGCAGCCCAACGAGTTTTAATTCTGGGGCCAACGTCCTGACTTTC. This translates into CASSPTSFNSGANVLTF.